This T cell receptor beta chain came from a study of blood T cell repertoires in COVID-19. Background on the study: Samples of COVID-19 (acute and convalescent) were obtained from the United States, Italy and Spain.

Comments on this clone: The junction does not match germline at one end; this may be a read error. The same CDR3 arises from other DNA sequences in this sample as well.

Assay used: immunoSEQ multiplex PCR; TCRdb lists only in-frame clones, some missing. The table lists 95,000 to 100,000 clones, more than 70% of them singletons. The CDR3 consists of 15 residues. Germline V CDR1 and CDR2: MDHEN, SYDVKM. The source material was peripheral blood. The chain recombines TRBV28 with TRBJ1-5; the D gene is possibly TRBD1 (5 bases). The source of this sequence is a woman under 40 with acute or convalescent COVID-19. CDR3 sequence (DNA): TGTGCCAGCAGCTCAAGGGGTGACGGCAATCAGCCCCAGCATTTC. It encodes CASSSRGDGNQPQHF.